This T cell receptor (beta chain) emerged from a study of shared clonotypes between healthy human individuals. V lost 0 bases to trimming and J lost 0 bases, with 15 bases between them. Germline values: CDR1 SGHNT, CDR2 YYREEE (reference sequence). The CDR3 totals 17 residues. Once extracted for a subset, genomic DNA was divided evenly among several immunoSEQ plates. In replicate PCRs of sorted subsets, around 0.2 ug DNA, tens of thousands of T cell genomes, was used. TCRdb's table, derived via immunoSEQ multiplex PCR, lists solely in-frame clones and lacks some. The table includes about 2.4 million clones, around nine tenths detected once. Study-wide results and caveats: Clonotype sharing among donors was thought likely to change with sequencing depth. Across a handful of donors, naive CD4 shared approximately 4.5%, naive CD8 over 3%, memory CD4 roughly 2.4%, memory CD8 around 0.36%.

This clone has a single count. What it binds is unknown. The chain carries TRBV5-4 and TRBJ1-1; possible D gene TRBD1, 5 bases. The origin of this receptor is a man aged 18 to 29 in good health. Material: naive CD4+ T cells sorted from blood. The subset is: CD45RA+ positively selected. The CDR3 nucleotides read TGTGCCAGCAGCTTGGGAGAGGCGACAGCTATGAACACTGAAGCTTTCTTT. Residues: CASSLGEATAMNTEAFF.